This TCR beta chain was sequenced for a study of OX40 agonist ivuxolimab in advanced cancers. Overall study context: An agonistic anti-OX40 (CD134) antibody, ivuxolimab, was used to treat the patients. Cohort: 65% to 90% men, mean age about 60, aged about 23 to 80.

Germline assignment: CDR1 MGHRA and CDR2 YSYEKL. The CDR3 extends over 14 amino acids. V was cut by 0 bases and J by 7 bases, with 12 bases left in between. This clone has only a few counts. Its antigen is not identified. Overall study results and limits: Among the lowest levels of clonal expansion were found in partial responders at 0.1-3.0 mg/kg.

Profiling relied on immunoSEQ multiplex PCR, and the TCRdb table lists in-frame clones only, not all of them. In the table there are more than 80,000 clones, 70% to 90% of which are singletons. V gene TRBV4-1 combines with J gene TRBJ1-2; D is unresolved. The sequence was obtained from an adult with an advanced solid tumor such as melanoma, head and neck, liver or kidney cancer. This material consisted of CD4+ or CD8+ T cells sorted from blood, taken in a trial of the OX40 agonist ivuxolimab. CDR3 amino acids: CASSQDGVWAGYTF. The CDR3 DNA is TGCGCCAGCAGCCAAGATGGGGTCTGGGCTGGCTACACCTTC.